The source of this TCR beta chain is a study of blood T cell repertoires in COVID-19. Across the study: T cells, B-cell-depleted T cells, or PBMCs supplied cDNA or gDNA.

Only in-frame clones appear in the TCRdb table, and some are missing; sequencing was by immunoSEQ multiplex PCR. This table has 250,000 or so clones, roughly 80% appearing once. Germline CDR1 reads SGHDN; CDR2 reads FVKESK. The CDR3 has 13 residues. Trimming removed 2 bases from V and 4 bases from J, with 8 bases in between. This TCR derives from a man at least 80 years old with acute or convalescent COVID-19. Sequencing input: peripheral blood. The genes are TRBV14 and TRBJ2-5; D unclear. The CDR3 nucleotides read TGTGCCAGCAGCCAACAGGTCGGAGAGACCCAGTACTTC. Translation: CASSQQVGETQYF.